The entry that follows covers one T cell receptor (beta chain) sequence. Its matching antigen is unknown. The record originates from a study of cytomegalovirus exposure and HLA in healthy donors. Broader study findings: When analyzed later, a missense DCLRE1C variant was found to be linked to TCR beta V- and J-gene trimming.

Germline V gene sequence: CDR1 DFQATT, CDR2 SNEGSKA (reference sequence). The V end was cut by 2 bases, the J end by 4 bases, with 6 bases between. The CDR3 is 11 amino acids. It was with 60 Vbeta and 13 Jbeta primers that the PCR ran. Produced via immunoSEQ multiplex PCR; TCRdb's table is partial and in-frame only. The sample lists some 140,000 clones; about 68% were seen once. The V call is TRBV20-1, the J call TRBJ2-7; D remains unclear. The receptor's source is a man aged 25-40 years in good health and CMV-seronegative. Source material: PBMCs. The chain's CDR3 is CSARQDYEQYF. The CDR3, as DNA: TGCAGTGCTAGACAGGATTACGAGCAGTACTTC.